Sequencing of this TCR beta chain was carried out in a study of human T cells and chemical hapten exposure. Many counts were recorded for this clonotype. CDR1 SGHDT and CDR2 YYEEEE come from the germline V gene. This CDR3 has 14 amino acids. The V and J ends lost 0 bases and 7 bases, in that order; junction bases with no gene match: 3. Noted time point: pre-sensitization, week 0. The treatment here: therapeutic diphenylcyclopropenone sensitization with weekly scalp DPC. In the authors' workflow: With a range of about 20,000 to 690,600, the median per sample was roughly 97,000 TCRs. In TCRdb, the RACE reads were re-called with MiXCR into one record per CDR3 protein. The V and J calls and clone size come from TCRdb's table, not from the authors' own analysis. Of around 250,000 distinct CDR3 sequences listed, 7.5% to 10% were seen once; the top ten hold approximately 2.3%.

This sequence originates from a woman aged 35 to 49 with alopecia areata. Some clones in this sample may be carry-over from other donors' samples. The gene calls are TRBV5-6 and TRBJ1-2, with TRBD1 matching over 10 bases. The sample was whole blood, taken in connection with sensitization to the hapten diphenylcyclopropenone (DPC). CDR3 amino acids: CASSLAGTGVGYTF. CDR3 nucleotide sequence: TGTGCCAGCAGCTTGGCGGGGACAGGGGTTGGCTACACCTTC.